This T cell receptor (beta chain) stems from a study of cytomegalovirus exposure and HLA in healthy donors. Study as a whole: It was reported in a later analysis that the 100 to 150 validation repertoires used the same platform as the 550 to 850 first-cohort repertoires. The study, taken as a whole, reports: For cytomegalovirus status, the classifier reportedly gave diagnoses with high specificity and sensitivity. First-cohort TCR clusters were later found to tend to co-occur in the 120 validation repertoires. Researchers catalogued some 160 TCR beta chains as cytomegalovirus-associated.

With respect to this clone: The antigen is undetermined.

Per germline, CDR1 ENHRY and CDR2 SYGVKD. This CDR3 has 14 residues. V lost 5 bases, J lost 4 bases, and 14 bases lay in between. Sequencing used immunoSEQ multiplex PCR; TCRdb keeps in-frame clones, though not all of them. Among more than 80,000 clones listed, about 88% were seen once. J is TRBJ1-1 and V is TRBV10-3; weak D call: TRBD1 (6 bases). This receptor was identified in a woman aged 18-29 years in good health and CMV-seropositive. Input material: PBMCs. The CDR3 loop is CAISSRQESTEAFF. CDR3 coding DNA: TGTGCCATCAGTTCAAGACAGGAAAGCACTGAAGCTTTCTTT.